The next 18 T cell receptor beta chains were all read from a single sample in a study of blood T cells in healthy people across ages. Alongside a J-beta primer mix, a sample-barcoded 5' primer served in a second PCR lasting about 7 to 11 cycles. TCRdb re-analysed the 5' RACE reads in MiXCR, keeping a single row per CDR3 protein. The sample records 660,000 or so distinct CDR3 sequences, roughly 50% being singletons. The sequenced material came from blood. These TCRs come from a man between 60 and 70 years old in good health.

The CDR3 spells CASARGRGNTGELFF. In DNA, the CDR3 is TGTGCCAGCGCTAGAGGACGGGGGAACACCGGGGAGCTGTTTTTT. The chain combines TRBV25-1 with TRBJ2-2, with D possibly matching TRBD2 (5 bases). The germline V gene has CDR1 MGHDK and CDR2 SYGVNS. Between the trimmed V and J ends, which lost 8 bases and 1 base, there was a span of 14 bases. The CDR3 contains 15 residues.

This clonotype was recorded at least ten times. The V and J genes are TRBV9 and TRBJ2-5, with D possibly being TRBD2 (5 bases). Germline V gives CDR1 SGDLS, CDR2 YYNGEE. The CDR3 contains 13 residues. V was clipped by 4 bases and J by 3 bases, with 10 bases between them. This CDR3 reads CASSPRGEETQYF. Here the CDR3 DNA reads TGTGCCAGCAGCCCCCGGGGTGAAGAGACCCAGTACTTC.

The V gene is TRBV20-1, the J gene TRBJ2-1; D may correspond to TRBD1 or TRBD2 (7 bases each). The CDR3 length is 12 residues. Germline CDR1 and CDR2: DFQATT and SNEGSKA (reference sequence). The V and J ends lost 6 bases and 9 bases respectively, with 15 bases between them. CDR3 residues: CSAYRGGSEQFF. The CDR3, as DNA: TGCAGTGCGTACAGGGGAGGGAGTGAGCAGTTCTTC.

This clonotype has more than one count but fewer than ten. J is TRBJ1-6 and V is TRBV12-3 or TRBV12-4, with D hard to call. CDR3 length: 13 residues. V was shortened by 8 bases and J by 7 bases, with 12 bases between the two germline ends. CDR3 nucleotides: TGTGCCAGCGTGTACAGCAAAAATTCACCCCTCCACTTT. Protein product: CASVYSKNSPLHF.

A remark on this clonotype: Germline and junction disagree at one end, which may indicate a read error. The J gene is TRBJ2-6, the V gene TRBV7-8; D may be TRBD2 (5 bases). CDR1 is SGHVS, CDR2 FQNEAQ, per germline. The CDR3 totals 17 residues. For the CDR3, the DNA is TGTGCCTGCAGCTTATCGAGGCGGGCAGGCGGGGCCAACGTCCTGACTTTC. It translates to CACSLSRRAGGANVLTF.

The rearrangement joins TRBV10-3 to TRBJ2-1; D unclear. In germline, CDR1 is ENHRY, CDR2 SYGVKD. CDR3 length: 12 amino acids. Trimming stripped 10 bases from V and 8 bases from J, with 15 bases between. This CDR3 reads CATRLGKDEQFF. The CDR3 bases are TGTGCCACCCGCCTCGGTAAAGATGAGCAGTTCTTC.

This clonotype was seen ten or more times. A much bigger clone sits one base away, suggesting this may be a read error. The chain recombines TRBV2 with TRBJ2-5, with D possibly matching TRBD2 (6 bases). This CDR3 spans 15 amino acids. With 7 bases removed from V and 11 bases from J, the gap between germline ends came to 26 bases. Germline V gene lookup returns CDR1 SNHLY and CDR2 FYNNEI. The CDR3 bases are TGTGCCAGCATCTTGGGCGGTAGCGGTTACAATGAGCAGTACTTC. It is translated as CASILGGSGYNEQYF.

As to this clonotype: One end of the junction does not line up with germline, which may come from a read error. This chain connects TRBV18 to TRBJ2-4, with D perhaps matching TRBD2 (6 bases). The J call may be wrong; the DNA end is better matched by TRBJ2-5. Germline-derived CDR1 and CDR2 are KGHSH and LQKENI. CDR3 length: 15 amino acids. CDR3 nucleotide sequence: TGTGCCAGCTTACCACCTGGCGGGGCACAGGAGACCCAGTACTTC. Translated: CASLPPGGAQETQYF.

The rearrangement links TRBV24-1 to TRBJ2-7, with a tentative D call TRBD1 (6 bases). Germline loops: CDR1 KGHDR, CDR2 SFDVKD. This CDR3 has 15 amino acids. V dropped 7 bases and J dropped 0 bases, with 15 bases sitting between them. The CDR3 bases are TGTGCCACCAGCTCATGGACAGACAGCTCCTACGAGCAGTACTTC. It codes for CATSSWTDSSYEQYF.

The chain joins TRBV10-1 to TRBJ2-2; 7 bases line up with TRBD2. Germline V gene sequence: CDR1 WNHNN, CDR2 SYGVQD (reference sequence). The CDR3 runs 13 residues. Trimming cost V 11 bases and J 2 bases; bases outside gene matches: 5. The CDR3 DNA reads as TGCGCCTCCAGGGAGGGTAACACCGGGGAGCTGTTTTTT. Translation: CASREGNTGELFF.

The chain links TRBV5-4 to TRBJ2-3, with D uncertain. The ends were cut back, 4 bases at V and 1 base at J, with 10 bases in the middle. Germline CDR1 SGHNT, CDR2 YYREEE (reference sequence). CDR3 length: 14 residues. CDR3 amino acids: CASSPTTRTDTQYF. The CDR3 region has the DNA TGTGCCAGCAGCCCGACGACCCGCACAGATACGCAGTATTTT.

The chain carries TRBV4-1 and TRBJ1-4; weak D call: TRBD1 (5 bases). Looked up from germline, CDR1 is MGHRA and CDR2 is YSYEKL. This CDR3 has 16 amino acids. V lost 0 bases, J lost 3 bases, and 11 bases lay in between. The CDR3 spells CASSQDQGVANEKLFF. For the CDR3, the DNA is TGCGCCAGCAGCCAAGACCAAGGGGTGGCTAATGAAAAACTGTTTTTT.

The chain recombines TRBV20-1 with TRBJ1-1; perhaps TRBD1 as D (6 bases). Germline CDR1 reads DFQATT; CDR2 reads SNEGSKA (reference sequence). The CDR3 spans 14 residues. Trimming pared 5 bases from V and 4 bases from J, leaving 17 bases between. The CDR3 coding sequence is TGCAGTGCTTCCGGGGGGGGCTGGGGCACTGAAGCTTTCTTT. It encodes CSASGGGWGTEAFF.

The V and J genes are TRBV20-1 and TRBJ2-3; 8 bases are shared with TRBD2. CDR1 is DFQATT and CDR2 is SNEGSKA in the germline V gene (reference sequence). Trimming at V came to 4 bases and at J to 0 bases, leaving 6 bases not matched to a gene. This CDR3 comprises 15 residues. The CDR3 DNA reads TGCAGTGCTATGGTTAGCGGGGATAGCACAGATACGCAGTATTTT. Translation gives CSAMVSGDSTDTQYF.

This chain joins TRBV18 and TRBJ2-7; 9 nucleotides match TRBD1. This CDR3 is built from 15 residues. V lost 3 bases to trimming and J lost 5 bases; unmatched junction nucleotides: 8. The germline CDR1 and CDR2 sequences are KGHSH and LQKENI. The CDR3 is CASSPDRGVVDEQYF. CDR3 DNA sequence: TGTGCCAGCTCACCGGACAGGGGAGTAGTCGACGAGCAGTACTTC.

The chain couples TRBV4-2 to TRBJ2-6; 8 bases map to TRBD1. Unmatched junction bases numbered 7, after V lost 1 base and J lost 2 bases. From germline, CDR1 is LGHNA and CDR2 YNFKEQ. This CDR3 is 18 amino acids long. The CDR3 DNA sequence: TGTGCCAGCAGCCAAGTGGGACAGGTGGCTACTGGGGCCAACGTCCTGACTTTC. It translates to CASSQVGQVATGANVLTF.

For this clonotype: One base away lies a much larger clone, so this may be a sequencing read error. The rearrangement uses TRBV9 and TRBJ2-6; possibly TRBD2 for D (6 bases). Germline-derived CDR1 and CDR2 are SGDLS and YYNGEE. This CDR3 is built from 16 residues. This chain's CDR3 is CASGVGLISGANVLTF. DNA of the CDR3: TGTGCCAGCGGCGTCGGACTAATCTCTGGGGCCAACGTCCTGACTTTC.

CDR3 amino acids: CSATGQYQPQHF. CDR3 bases: TGCAGTGCTACTGGACAGTATCAGCCCCAGCATTTT. The genes are TRBV20-1 and TRBJ1-5; D possibly corresponds to TRBD1 (6 bases). With 4 bases removed from V and 5 bases from J, the gap between germline ends came to 9 bases. The CDR3 has 12 residues. CDR1 is DFQATT and CDR2 is SNEGSKA in the germline V gene (reference sequence).